The subject of this entry is one T cell receptor (beta chain). There is no known antigen for this receptor. No clone much larger than this one lies a single base away; base qualities are absent. For sequencing of the TCRbeta CDR3 region, genomic DNA was extracted from the sorted cells. TCRbeta CDR3 regions were sequenced using the immunoSEQ Assay. Held by TCRdb, this immuneACCESS table contains in-frame sequences only and omits some clones. Under half of the omission traces to an unresolved V gene where checked; the cause of the rest is unknown. Here the sample has over 15,000 clones; over 70% occur a single time. The ten top clones hold around 12% of the sample. The data originate from a study of OX40 agonist ivuxolimab in advanced cancers. About the study as a whole: Ivuxolimab was a fully human IgG2 agonistic monoclonal antibody targeting the costimulatory receptor OX40 (CD134). Peripheral TCRbeta sequencing aimed to test whether ivuxolimab altered TCR sequence diversity and caused clonal T-cell expansion. Intravenous ivuxolimab was administered to patients every 2 weeks at six dose levels: 0.01, 0.1, 0.3, 1.5, 3 and 10 mg/kg. Patients were allowed to have had prior anti-PD-1, anti-PD-L1 or anti-CTLA-4 therapy, and approximately 43% of the dose-escalation patients had previously received checkpoint inhibitors. The paper describes the monotherapy dose-escalation part (N of about 54 patients) of the phase I trial of ivuxolimab. The dose-escalation cohort was about 87% male with a mean age of about 54 years, ranging from roughly 20 to 80. Partial responses were achieved by three dose-escalation patients, of whom one had hepatocellular carcinoma and two had cutaneous melanoma. Of the roughly 50 dose-escalation patients, hepatocellular carcinoma was present in about 20, melanoma in approximately 15, renal cell carcinoma in 9 and head and neck cancer in 9.

On the study overall, not on this receptor specifically: In partial responders in the 0.1-3.0 mg/kg groups, normalized peripheral clonal expansion was found to be among the lowest, especially among CD8+ T cells. After ivuxolimab, more expanded clones were found on average in CD8+ T cells than in CD4+ T cells. Antigen specificity was not determined for the clonally expanded peripheral T cells. At doses of 0.1 to 3.0 mg/kg, clonal expansion of both CD4+ and CD8+ T cells in blood was seen between baseline and week 6. Low levels of normalized T-cell clonal expansion were also shown by some nonresponding patients.

In the germline V gene (reference sequence), CDR1 corresponds to MNHEY and CDR2 to SMNVEV. CDR3 length: 15 amino acids, cysteine to phenylalanine. The retained sequence is limited to the CDR3, 45 bases, with the frame set at the first base. The V end loses 7 bases and the J end loses 3 bases, and a stretch of 16 bases separates them. Patients with a history of autoimmune disease or receiving systemic immunosuppression were excluded from the trial. In every dose cohort, peripheral blood was drawn for TCR sequencing at baseline, cycle 4 day 1, and cycle 7 day 1. Samples came from an open-label, multicenter, first-in-human phase I dose-escalation trial of ivuxolimab. Adults with locally advanced or metastatic melanoma, renal cell, hepatocellular, or head and neck squamous cell carcinoma were enrolled in the trial. Before TCR sequencing, CD4+ T cells and CD8+ T cells were sorted from peripheral blood as separate populations.

The receptor comes from an adult with an advanced solid tumor such as melanoma, head and neck, liver or kidney cancer. The specimen was CD4+ or CD8+ T cells sorted from blood, collected in a trial of the OX40 agonist ivuxolimab. The V and J segments used are TRBV27 and TRBJ1-5; the D gene is perhaps TRBD1, from 6 matching bases. The sequenced DNA is TGTGCCAGCACTTCAATCGACAGGCTCAATCAGCCCCAGCATTTT. Its translation reads: CASTSIDRLNQPQHF.